The sequence of this T cell receptor beta chain was determined in a study of blood T cell repertoires in COVID-19. Assay used: immunoSEQ multiplex PCR; TCRdb lists only in-frame clones, some missing. The table has 120,000 or so clones, roughly four fifths seen once. The CDR3 is 14 amino acids. V was pared by 5 bases and J by 4 bases, with 6 bases of the junction left unmatched. Germline CDR1 SGHRS, CDR2 YFSETQ. The sequence was collected from a man aged 55-75 years with acute or convalescent COVID-19. V usage is TRBV5-1 and J usage is TRBJ1-1; TRBD1 aligns across 9 bases. Input material: peripheral blood. For the CDR3, the DNA is TGCGCCAGCAGGTCACAGGGGGCGGGCACTGAAGCTTTCTTT. Protein sequence: CASRSQGAGTEAFF.